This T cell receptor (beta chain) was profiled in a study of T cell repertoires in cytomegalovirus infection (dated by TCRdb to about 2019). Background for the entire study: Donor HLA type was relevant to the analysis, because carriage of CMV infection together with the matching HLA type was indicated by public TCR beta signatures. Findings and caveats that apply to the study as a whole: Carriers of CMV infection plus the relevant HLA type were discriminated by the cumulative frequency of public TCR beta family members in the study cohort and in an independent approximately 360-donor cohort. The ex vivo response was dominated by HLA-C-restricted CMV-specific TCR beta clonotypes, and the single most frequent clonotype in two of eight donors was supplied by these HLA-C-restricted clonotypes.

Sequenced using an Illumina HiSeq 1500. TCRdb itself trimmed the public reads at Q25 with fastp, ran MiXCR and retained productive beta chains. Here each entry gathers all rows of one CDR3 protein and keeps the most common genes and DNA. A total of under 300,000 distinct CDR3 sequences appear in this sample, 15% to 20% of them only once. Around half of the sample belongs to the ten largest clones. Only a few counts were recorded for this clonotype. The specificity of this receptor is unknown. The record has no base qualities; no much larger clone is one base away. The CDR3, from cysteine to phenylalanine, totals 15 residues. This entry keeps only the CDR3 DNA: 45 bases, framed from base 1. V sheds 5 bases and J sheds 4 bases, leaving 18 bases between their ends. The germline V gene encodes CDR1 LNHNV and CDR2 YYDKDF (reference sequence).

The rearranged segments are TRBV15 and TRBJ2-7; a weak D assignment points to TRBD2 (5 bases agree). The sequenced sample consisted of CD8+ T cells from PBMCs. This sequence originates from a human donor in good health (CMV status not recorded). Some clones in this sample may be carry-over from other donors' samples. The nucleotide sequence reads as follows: TGTGCCACCAGCGGACGGGGTAGGGTGGGATACGAGCAGTACTTC. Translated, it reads CATSGRGRVGYEQYF.